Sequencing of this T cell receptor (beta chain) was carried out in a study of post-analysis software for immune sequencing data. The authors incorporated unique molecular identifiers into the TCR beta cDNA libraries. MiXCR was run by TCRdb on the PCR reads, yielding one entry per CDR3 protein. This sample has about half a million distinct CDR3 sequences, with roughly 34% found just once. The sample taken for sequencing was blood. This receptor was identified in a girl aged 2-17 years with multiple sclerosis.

CDR3 amino acids: CASSLFPSGDDSYEQYF. The CDR3 DNA reads as TGCGCCAGCAGCCTCTTCCCTAGCGGGGACGACTCCTACGAGCAGTACTTC. V is TRBV5-1 and J is TRBJ2-7, with 9 bases that match TRBD2. V lost 4 bases and J lost 0; bases outside the gene matches: 11. Germline V gene lookup returns CDR1 SGHRS and CDR2 YFSETQ. The CDR3 totals 17 residues.